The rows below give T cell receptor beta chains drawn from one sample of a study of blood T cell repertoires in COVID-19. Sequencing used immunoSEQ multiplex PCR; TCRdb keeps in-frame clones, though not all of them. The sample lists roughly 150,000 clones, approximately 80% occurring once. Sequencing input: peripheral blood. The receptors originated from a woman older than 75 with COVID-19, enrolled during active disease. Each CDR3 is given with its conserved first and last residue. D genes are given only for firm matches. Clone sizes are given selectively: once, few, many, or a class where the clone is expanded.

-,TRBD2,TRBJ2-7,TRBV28,CASSYVAGGLGEQYF,TGTGCCAGCAGTTATGTAGCGGGGGGTCTTGGTGAACAGTACTTC
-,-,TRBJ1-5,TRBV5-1,CASSLDGGDQPQHF,TGCGCCAGCAGCTTGGACGGGGGGGATCAGCCCCAGCATTTT
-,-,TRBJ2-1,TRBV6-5,CASSQWTTGGGEQFF,TGTGCCAGCAGCCAATGGACTACCGGCGGCGGTGAGCAGTTCTTC
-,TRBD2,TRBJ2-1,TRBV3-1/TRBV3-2,CASSRLGTSGGNEQFF,TGTGCCAGCAGCCGCCTAGGGACTAGCGGAGGCAATGAGCAGTTCTTC
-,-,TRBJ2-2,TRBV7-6,CASSPTSPNTGELFF,TGTGCCAGCAGCCCCACTAGCCCGAACACCGGGGAGCTGTTTTTT
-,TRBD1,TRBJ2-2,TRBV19,CASSLTTGSDTGELFF,TGTGCCAGTAGTCTAACGACAGGGTCGGACACCGGGGAGCTGTTTTTT
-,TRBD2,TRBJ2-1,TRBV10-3,CASALARVNNEQFF,TGTGCCAGCGCACTAGCGCGAGTGAACAATGAGCAGTTCTTC
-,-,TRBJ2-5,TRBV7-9,CASSLVPGWETQYF,TGTGCCAGCAGCTTAGTGCCGGGGTGGGAGACCCAGTACTTC
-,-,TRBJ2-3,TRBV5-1,CASSDGGTVADTQYF,TGCGCCAGCAGCGACGGGGGAACAGTCGCAGATACGCAGTATTTT
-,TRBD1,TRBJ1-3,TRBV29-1,CSGTRDSSGNTIYF,TGCAGCGGTACAAGGGACAGCTCTGGAAACACCATATATTTT
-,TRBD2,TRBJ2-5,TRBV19,CASSKRGGLEETQYF,TGTGCCAGTTCAAAACGGGGGGGCCTGGAGGAGACCCAGTACTTC
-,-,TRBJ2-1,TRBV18,CASSPPGGDEQFF,TGTGCCAGCTCACCACCGGGGGGAGATGAGCAGTTCTTC
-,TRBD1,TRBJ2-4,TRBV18,CASSPRTGGGGNIQYF,TGTGCCAGCTCACCACGGACAGGGGGTGGAGGAAACATTCAGTACTTC
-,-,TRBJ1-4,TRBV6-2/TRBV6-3,CASSYRGVKLFF,TGTGCCAGCAGTTACAGGGGTGTAAAACTGTTTTTT
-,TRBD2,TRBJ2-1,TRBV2,CARTGTKGENEQFF,TGTGCCAGAACCGGGACTAAGGGTGAGAATGAGCAGTTCTTC
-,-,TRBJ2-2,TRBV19,CASSMLLDTGELFF,TGTGCCAGTAGTATGCTACTGGACACCGGGGAGCTGTTTTTT
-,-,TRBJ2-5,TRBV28,CASSLSSGQETQYF,TGTGCCAGCAGTTTATCAAGCGGACAAGAGACCCAGTACTTC
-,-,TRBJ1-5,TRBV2,CASSPPGNGNQPQHF,TGTGCCAGCAGTCCTCCAGGGAATGGCAATCAGCCCCAGCATTTT
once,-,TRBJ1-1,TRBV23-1,CASSQSAMWGGVTEAFF,TGCGCCAGCAGTCAATCGGCCATGTGGGGGGGGGTTACTGAAGCTTTCTTT
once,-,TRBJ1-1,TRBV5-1,CASSLRQPHTEAFF,TGCGCCAGCAGCTTGAGACAGCCACACACTGAAGCTTTCTTT
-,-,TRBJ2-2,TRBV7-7,CASSSYTGELFF,TGTGCCAGTAGTTCCTACACCGGGGAGCTGTTTTTT
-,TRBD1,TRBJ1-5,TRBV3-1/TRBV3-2,CASSQTGGRNQPQHF,TGTGCCAGCAGCCAGACAGGGGGCCGCAATCAGCCCCAGCATTTT
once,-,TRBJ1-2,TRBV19,CAGSTLGGSRDYGYTF,TGTGCCGGTAGTACTCTCGGGGGGAGTCGGGACTATGGCTACACCTTC
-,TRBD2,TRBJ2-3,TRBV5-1,CASSLEAGGQTDTQYF,TGCGCCAGCAGCTTGGAAGCGGGGGGGCAAACAGATACGCAGTATTTT
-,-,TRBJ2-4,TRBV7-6,CASSLAPGAKNIQYF,TGTGCCAGCAGCTTAGCGCCCGGGGCCAAAAACATTCAGTACTTC
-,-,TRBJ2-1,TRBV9,CASSVVAATYNEQFF,TGTGCCAGCAGCGTAGTAGCGGCTACCTACAATGAGCAGTTCTTC
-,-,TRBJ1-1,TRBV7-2,CASSLAPTGTTEAFF,TGTGCCAGCAGCTTAGCCCCTACAGGAACCACTGAAGCTTTCTTT
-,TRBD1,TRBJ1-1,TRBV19,CASSIGVAGGFTEAFF,TGTGCCAGTAGTATAGGTGTGGCAGGGGGATTCACTGAAGCTTTCTTT
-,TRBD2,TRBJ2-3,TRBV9,CASSPRGASGGKDTQYF,TGTGCCAGCAGCCCCAGGGGGGCTAGCGGGGGGAAAGATACGCAGTATTTT
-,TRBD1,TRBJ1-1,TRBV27,CASSLKTGVTEAFF,TGTGCCAGCAGTTTAAAAACAGGGGTGACTGAAGCTTTCTTT
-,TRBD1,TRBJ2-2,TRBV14,CASSGQGNTGELFF,TGTGCCAGCAGTGGACAGGGAAACACCGGGGAGCTGTTTTTT
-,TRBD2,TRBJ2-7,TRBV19,CASTPAGKPYEQYF,TGTGCCAGTACCCCAGCGGGAAAACCCTACGAGCAGTACTTC
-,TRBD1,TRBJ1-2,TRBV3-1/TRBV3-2,CASSQEAGTGAIYGYTF,TGTGCCAGCAGCCAAGAGGCCGGGACAGGGGCAATCTATGGCTACACCTTC
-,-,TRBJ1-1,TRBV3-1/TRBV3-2,CASSGLGGHTEAFF,TGTGCCAGCAGCGGATTAGGGGGTCACACTGAAGCTTTCTTT
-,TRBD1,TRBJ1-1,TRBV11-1,CASSLGQGGTEAFF,TGTGCCAGCAGCTTAGGACAGGGAGGCACTGAAGCTTTCTTT
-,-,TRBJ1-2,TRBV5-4,CASSIDGFAGGYTF,TGTGCCAGCAGCATCGACGGGTTCGCGGGTGGCTACACCTTC
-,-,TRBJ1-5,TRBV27,CASRVPTVGVDNQPQHF,TGTGCCAGCAGGGTCCCGACCGTCGGGGTAGACAATCAGCCCCAGCATTTT
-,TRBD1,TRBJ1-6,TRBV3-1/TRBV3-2,CASSQSGTANSPLHF,TGTGCCAGCAGCCAATCGGGGACAGCTAATTCACCCCTCCACTTT
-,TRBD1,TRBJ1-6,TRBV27,CASKGQGIDSPLHF,TGTGCCAGCAAGGGACAGGGTATTGATTCACCCCTCCACTTT
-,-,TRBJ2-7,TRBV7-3,CASSLTASYEQYF,TGTGCCAGCAGCTTAACAGCCTCCTACGAGCAGTACTTC
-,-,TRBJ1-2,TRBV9,CASSVEQTNYGYTF,TGTGCCAGCAGCGTTGAACAGACTAACTATGGCTACACCTTC
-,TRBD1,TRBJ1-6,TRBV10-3,CAISWDRGNSPLHF,TGTGCCATCAGCTGGGACAGGGGAAATTCACCCCTCCACTTT
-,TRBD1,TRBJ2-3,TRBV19,CASSIGRGSSTDTQYF,TGTGCCAGTAGTATCGGCAGGGGGAGCTCCACAGATACGCAGTATTTT
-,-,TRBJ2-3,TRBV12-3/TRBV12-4,CASSFSVNTQYF,TGTGCCAGCAGTTTTAGTGTGAATACGCAGTATTTT
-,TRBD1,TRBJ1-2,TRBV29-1,CSGTQGAQGYTF,TGCAGCGGGACACAGGGGGCGCAGGGCTACACCTTC
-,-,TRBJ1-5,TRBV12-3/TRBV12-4,CASSFSQPQHF,TGTGCCAGCAGTTTCAGTCAGCCCCAGCATTTT
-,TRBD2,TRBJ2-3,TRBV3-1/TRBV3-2,CASSQTSGGVDTQYF,TGTGCCAGCAGCCAGACTAGCGGGGGGGTAGATACGCAGTATTTT
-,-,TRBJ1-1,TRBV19,CASSDVLADYTEAFF,TGTGCCAGTAGTGATGTTTTGGCGGACTACACTGAAGCTTTCTTT
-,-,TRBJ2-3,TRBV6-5,CASTGRGATDTQYF,TGTGCCAGCACGGGGCGGGGAGCCACAGATACGCAGTATTTT
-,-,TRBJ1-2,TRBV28,CATSTVYGYTF,TGTGCCACCTCGACAGTCTATGGCTACACCTTC
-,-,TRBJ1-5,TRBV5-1,CASRESGNQPQHF,TGCGCCAGCAGGGAGAGTGGGAATCAGCCCCAGCATTTT
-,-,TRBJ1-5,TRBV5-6,CASSLQGSGSNQPQHF,TGTGCCAGCAGCTTGCAGGGTTCCGGGAGCAATCAGCCCCAGCATTTT
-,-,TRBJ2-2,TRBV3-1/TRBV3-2,CASSPRGSRAGELFF,TGTGCCAGCAGCCCAAGAGGCAGTCGCGCCGGGGAGCTGTTTTTT